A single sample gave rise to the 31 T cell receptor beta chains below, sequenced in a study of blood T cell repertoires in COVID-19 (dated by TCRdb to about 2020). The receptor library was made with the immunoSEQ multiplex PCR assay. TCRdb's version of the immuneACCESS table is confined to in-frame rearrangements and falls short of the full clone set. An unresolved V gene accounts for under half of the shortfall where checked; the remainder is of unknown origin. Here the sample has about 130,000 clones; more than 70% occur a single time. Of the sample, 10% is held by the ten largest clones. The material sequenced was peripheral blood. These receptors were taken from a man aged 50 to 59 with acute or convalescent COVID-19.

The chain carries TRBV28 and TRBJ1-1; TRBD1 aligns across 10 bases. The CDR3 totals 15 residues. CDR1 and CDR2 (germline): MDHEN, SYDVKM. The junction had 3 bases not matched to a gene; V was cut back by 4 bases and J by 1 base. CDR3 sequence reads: CASSWDRGRNTEAFF. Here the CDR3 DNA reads TGTGCCAGCAGTTGGGACAGGGGTAGGAACACTGAAGCTTTCTTT. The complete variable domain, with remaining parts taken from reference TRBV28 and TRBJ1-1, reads DVKVTQSSRYLVKRTGEKVFLECVQDMDHENMFWYRQDPGLGLRLIYFSYDVKMKEKGDIPEGYSVSREKKERFSLILESASTNQTSMYLCASSWDRGRNTEAFFGQGTRLTVV.

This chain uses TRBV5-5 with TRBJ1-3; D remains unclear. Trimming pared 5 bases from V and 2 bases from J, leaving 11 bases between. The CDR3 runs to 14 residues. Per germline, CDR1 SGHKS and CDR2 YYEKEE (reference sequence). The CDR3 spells CASRERLTGNTIYF. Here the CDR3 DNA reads TGTGCCAGCAGAGAACGACTGACTGGAAACACCATATATTTT.

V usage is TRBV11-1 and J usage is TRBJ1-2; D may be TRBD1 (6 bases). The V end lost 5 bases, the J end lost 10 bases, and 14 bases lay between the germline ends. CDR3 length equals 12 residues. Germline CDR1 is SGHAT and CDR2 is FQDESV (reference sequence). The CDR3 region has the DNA TGTGCCAGCAGCCCAACAGGGAATCTCTACACCTTC. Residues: CASSPTGNLYTF. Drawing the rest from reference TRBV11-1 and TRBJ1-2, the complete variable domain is EAEVAQSPRYKITEKSQAVAFWCDPISGHATLYWYRQILGQGPELLVQFQDESVVDDSQLPKDRFSAERLKGVDSTLKIQPAELGDSAMYLCASSPTGNLYTFGSGTRLTVV.

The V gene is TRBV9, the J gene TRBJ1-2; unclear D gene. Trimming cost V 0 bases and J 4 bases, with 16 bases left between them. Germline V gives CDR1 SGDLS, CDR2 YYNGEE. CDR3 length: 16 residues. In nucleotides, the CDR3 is TGTGCCAGCAGCGTAGAACCCCTTGCGGTGTCCTATGGCTACACCTTC. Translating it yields CASSVEPLAVSYGYTF.

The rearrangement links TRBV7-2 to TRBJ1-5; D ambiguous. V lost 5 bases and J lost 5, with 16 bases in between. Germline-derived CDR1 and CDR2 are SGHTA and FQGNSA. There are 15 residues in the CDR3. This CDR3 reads CASSTRGGQYQPQHF. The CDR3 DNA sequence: TGTGCCAGCAGCACCCGAGGAGGGCAGTATCAGCCCCAGCATTTT.

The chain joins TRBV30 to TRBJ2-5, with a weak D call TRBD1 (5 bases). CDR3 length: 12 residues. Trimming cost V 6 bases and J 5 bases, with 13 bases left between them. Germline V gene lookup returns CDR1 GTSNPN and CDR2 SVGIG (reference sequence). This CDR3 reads CACSRAEETQYF. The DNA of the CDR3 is TGTGCCTGCTCCAGGGCGGAGGAGACCCAGTACTTC.

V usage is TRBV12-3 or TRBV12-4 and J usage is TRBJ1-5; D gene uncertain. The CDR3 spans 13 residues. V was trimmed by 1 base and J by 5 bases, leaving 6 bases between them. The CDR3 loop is CASSLDADQPQHF. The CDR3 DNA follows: TGTGCCAGCAGTTTAGACGCGGATCAGCCCCAGCATTTT.

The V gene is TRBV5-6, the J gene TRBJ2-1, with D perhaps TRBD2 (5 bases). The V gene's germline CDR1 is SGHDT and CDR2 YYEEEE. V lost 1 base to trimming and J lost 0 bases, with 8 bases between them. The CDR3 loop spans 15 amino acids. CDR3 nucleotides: TGTGCCAGCAGCTTGAGTCTAGCCTCCTACAATGAGCAGTTCTTC. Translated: CASSLSLASYNEQFF.

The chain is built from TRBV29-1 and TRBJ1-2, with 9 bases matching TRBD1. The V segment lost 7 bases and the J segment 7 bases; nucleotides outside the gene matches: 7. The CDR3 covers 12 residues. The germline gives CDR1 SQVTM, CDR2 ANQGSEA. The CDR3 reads CSAHRGRGGYTF. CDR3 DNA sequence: TGCAGCGCACACAGGGGGCGCGGTGGCTACACCTTC. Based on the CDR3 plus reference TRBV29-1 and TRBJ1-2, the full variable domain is SAVISQKPSRDICQRGTSLTIQCQVDSQVTMMFWYRQQPGQSLTLIATANQGSEATYESGFVIDKFPISRPNLTFSTLTVSNMSPEDSSIYLCSAHRGRGGYTFGSGTRLTVV.

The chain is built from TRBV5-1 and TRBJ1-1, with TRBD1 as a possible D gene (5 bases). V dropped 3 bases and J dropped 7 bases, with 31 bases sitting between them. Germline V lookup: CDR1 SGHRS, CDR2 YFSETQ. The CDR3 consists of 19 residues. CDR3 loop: CASSYYPSRGTGLIVEAFF. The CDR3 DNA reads TGCGCCAGCAGCTACTATCCGTCGAGAGGGACTGGGTTAATAGTTGAAGCTTTCTTT.

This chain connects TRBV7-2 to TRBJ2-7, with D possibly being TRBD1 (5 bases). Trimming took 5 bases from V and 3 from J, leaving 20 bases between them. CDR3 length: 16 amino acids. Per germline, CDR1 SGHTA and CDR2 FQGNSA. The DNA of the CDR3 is TGTGCCAGCAGCCTACAGGATCGTCCCCCCCTCTACGAGCAGTACTTC. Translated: CASSLQDRPPLYEQYF.

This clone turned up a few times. The CDR3: CASSTGFGTEAFF. CDR3 nucleotide sequence: TGTGCCAGCAGCACAGGGTTCGGCACTGAAGCTTTCTTT. The rearrangement joins TRBV27 to TRBJ1-1, with a weak D call TRBD1 (6 bases). V lost 6 bases to trimming and J lost 4 bases, with 12 bases between them. This CDR3 comprises 13 residues. CDR1 MNHEY and CDR2 SMNVEV come from the germline V gene (reference sequence).

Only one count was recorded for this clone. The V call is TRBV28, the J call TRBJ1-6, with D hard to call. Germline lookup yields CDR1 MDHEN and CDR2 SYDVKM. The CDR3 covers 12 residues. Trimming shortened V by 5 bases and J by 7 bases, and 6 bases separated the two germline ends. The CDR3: CASSLPNSPLHF. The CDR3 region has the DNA TGTGCCAGCAGTCTTCCGAATTCACCCCTCCACTTT.

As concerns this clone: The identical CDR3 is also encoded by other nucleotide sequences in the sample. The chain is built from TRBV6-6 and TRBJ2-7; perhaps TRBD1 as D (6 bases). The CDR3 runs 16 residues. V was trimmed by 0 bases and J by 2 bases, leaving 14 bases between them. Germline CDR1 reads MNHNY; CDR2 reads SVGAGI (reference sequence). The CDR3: CASSYSSQGSPYEQYF. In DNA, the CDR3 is TGTGCCAGCAGTTACTCGAGCCAGGGGTCCCCCTACGAGCAGTACTTC.

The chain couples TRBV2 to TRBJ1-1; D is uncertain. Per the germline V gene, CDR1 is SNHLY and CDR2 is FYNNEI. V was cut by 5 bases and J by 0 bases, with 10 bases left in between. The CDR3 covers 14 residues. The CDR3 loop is CASSLRRVNTEAFF. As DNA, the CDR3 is TGTGCCAGCAGTCTTAGGAGAGTGAACACTGAAGCTTTCTTT.

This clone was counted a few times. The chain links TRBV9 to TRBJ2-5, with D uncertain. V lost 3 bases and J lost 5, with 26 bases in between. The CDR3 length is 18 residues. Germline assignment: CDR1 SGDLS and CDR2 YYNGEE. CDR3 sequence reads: CASSASLLAFGSGETQYF. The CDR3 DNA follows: TGTGCCAGCAGCGCCTCACTTTTGGCATTTGGTTCCGGGGAGACCCAGTACTTC.

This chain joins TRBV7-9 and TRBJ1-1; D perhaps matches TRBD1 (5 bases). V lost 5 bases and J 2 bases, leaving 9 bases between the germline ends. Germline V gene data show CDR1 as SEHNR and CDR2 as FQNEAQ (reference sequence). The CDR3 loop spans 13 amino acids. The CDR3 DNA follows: TGTGCCAGCAGCGTCGGGACTAACACTGAAGCTTTCTTT. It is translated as CASSVGTNTEAFF.

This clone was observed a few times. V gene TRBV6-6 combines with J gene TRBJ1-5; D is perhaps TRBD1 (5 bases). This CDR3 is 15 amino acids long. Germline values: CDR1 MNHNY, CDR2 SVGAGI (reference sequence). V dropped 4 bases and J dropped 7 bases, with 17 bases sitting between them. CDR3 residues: CASSLLGGFGQPQHF. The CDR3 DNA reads TGTGCCAGCAGTTTACTGGGGGGATTTGGACAGCCCCAGCATTTT.

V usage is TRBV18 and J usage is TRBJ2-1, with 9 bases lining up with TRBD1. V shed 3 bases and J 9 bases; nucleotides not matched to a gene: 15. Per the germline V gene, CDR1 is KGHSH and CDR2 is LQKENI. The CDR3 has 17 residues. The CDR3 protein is CASSPQTGGPSSGEQFF. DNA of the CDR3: TGTGCCAGCTCACCCCAAACAGGGGGCCCCTCTTCGGGTGAGCAGTTCTTC.

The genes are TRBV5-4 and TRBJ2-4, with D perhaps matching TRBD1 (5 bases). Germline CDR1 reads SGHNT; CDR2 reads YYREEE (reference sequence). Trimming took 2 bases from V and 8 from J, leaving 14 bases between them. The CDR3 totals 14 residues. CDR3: CASSLRTEGDIQYF. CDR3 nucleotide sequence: TGTGCCAGCAGCTTACGGACCGAAGGGGACATTCAGTACTTC.

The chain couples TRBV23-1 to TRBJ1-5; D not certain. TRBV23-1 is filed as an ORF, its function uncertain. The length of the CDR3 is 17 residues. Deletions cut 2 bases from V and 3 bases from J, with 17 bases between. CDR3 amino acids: CASSQPIPRGHNQPQHF. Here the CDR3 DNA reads TGCGCCAGCAGTCAACCAATTCCCCGCGGGCACAATCAGCCCCAGCATTTT.

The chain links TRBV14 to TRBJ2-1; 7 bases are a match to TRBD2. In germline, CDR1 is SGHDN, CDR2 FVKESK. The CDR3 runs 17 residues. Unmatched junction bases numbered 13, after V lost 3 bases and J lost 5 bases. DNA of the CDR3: TGTGCCAGCAGCCACCTACTTGGGGGAGGGCCGAACAATGAGCAGTTCTTC. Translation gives CASSHLLGGGPNNEQFF. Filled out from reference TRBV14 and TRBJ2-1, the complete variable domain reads EAGVTQFPSHSVIEKGQTVTLRCDPISGHDNLYWYRRVMGKEIKFLLHFVKESKQDESGMPNNRFLAERTGGTYSTLKVQPAELEDSGVYFCASSHLLGGGPNNEQFFGPGTRLTVL.

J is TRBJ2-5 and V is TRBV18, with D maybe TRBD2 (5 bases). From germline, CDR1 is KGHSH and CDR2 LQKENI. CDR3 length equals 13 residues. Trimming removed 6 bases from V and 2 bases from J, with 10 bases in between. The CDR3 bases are TGTGCCAGCTCTTCGGGGATTCAAGAGACCCAGTACTTC. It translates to CASSSGIQETQYF.

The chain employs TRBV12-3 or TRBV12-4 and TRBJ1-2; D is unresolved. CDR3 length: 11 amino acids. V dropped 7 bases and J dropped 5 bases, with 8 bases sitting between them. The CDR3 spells CASMARYGYTF. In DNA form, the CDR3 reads TGTGCCAGCATGGCTCGATATGGCTACACCTTC.

Here the CDR3 reads CASSQVVANRAFF. The CDR3 DNA reads TGTGCCAGCAGCCAAGTAGTTGCGAATAGAGCTTTCTTT. The rearrangement links TRBV14 to TRBJ1-1; D unclear. Germline CDR1 reads SGHDN; CDR2 reads FVKESK. The CDR3 runs to 13 residues. Trimming stripped 1 base from V and 10 bases from J, with 13 bases between.

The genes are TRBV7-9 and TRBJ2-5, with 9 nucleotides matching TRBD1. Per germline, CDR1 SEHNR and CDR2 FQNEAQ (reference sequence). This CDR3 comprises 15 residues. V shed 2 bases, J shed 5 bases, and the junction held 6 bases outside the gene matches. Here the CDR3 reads CASSLTGGSTETQYF. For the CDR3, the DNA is TGTGCCAGCAGCTTAACAGGGGGCTCTACGGAGACCCAGTACTTC. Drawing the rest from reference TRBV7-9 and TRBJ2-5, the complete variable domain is DTGVSQNPRHKITKRGQNVTFRCDPISEHNRLYWYRQTLGQGPEFLTYFQNEAQLEKSRLLSDRFSAERPKGSFSTLEIQRTEQGDSAMYLCASSLTGGSTETQYFGPGTRLLVL.

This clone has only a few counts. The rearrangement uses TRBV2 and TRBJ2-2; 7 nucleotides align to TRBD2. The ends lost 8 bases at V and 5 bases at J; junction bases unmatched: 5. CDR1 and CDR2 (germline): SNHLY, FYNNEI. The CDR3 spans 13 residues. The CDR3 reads CASAGVRTGELFF. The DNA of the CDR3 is TGTGCCAGCGCGGGAGTGAGGACCGGGGAGCTGTTTTTT.

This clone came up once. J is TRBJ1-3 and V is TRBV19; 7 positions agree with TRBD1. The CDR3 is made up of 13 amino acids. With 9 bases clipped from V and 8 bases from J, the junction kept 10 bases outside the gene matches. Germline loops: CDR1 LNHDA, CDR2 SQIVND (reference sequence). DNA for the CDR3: TGTGCCAGCACCGGGACAGCGGGGGACACCATATATTTT. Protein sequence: CASTGTAGDTIYF.

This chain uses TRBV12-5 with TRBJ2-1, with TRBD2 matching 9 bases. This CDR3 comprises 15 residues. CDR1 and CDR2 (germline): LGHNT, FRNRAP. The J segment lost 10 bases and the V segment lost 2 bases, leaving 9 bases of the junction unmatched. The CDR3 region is CASGLLSGGRGEQFF. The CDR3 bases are TGTGCTAGTGGTTTGCTTTCGGGCGGGAGGGGAGAGCAGTTCTTC.

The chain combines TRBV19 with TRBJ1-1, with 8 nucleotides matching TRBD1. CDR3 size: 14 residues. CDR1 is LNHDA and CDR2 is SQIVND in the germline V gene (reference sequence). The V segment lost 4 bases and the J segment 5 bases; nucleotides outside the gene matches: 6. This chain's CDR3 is CASSRQGFWTEAFF. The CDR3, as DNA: TGTGCCAGTAGTAGACAGGGGTTTTGGACTGAAGCTTTCTTT.

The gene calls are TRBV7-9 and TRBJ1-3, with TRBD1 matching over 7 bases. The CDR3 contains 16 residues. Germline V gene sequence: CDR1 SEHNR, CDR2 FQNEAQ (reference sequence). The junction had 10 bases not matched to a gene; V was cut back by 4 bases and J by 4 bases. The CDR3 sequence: CASSSSMRGPGNTIYF. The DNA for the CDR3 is TGTGCCAGCAGCTCCTCGATGAGGGGGCCCGGAAACACCATATATTTT.